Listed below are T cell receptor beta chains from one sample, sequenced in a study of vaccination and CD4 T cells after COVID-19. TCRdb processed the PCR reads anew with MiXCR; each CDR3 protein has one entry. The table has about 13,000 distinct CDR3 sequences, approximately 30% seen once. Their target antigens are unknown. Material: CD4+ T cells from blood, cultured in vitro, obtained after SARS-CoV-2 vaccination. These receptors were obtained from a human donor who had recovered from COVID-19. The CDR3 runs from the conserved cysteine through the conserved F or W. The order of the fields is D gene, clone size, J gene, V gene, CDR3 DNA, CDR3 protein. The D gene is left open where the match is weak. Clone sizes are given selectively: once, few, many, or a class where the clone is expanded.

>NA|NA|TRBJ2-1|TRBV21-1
TGTGCCAGCAGCAACTTGGTTTTCAACTCCTACAATGAGCAGTTCTTC
CASSNLVFNSYNEQFF
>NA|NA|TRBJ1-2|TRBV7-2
TGTGCCAGCAGCTTGGGCGGGCTCTATGGCTACACCTTC
CASSLGGLYGYTF
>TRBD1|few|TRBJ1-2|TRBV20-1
TGCAGTGCTATCAGGGACAGGGCCGCCCCGGTCGGGGGCTACACCTTC
CSAIRDRAAPVGGYTF
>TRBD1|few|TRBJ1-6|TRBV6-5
TGTGCCAGCAGTTACGGGACAGGGATTTCTAATAATTCACCCCTCCACTTT
CASSYGTGISNNSPLHF
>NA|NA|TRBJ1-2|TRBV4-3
TGCGCCAGCAGCCAAGAAGCCGGGGTGGTCTATGGCTACACCTTC
CASSQEAGVVYGYTF
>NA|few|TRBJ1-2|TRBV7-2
TGTGCCAGCAGCCCGGGGGGCGGGGTTTCCAACTATGGCTACACCTTC
CASSPGGGVSNYGYTF
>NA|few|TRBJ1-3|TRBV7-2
TGTGCCAGCAGCCCCCGGGTGTCTGGAAACACCATATATTTT
CASSPRVSGNTIYF
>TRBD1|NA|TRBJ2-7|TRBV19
TGTGCCAGTAGTCCCTGGACAGGGGGCTTGTACGAGCAGTACTTC
CASSPWTGGLYEQYF
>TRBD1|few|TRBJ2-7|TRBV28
TGTGCCAGCAAAATCCCAGGGGGCGAGCAGTACTTC
CASKIPGGEQYF
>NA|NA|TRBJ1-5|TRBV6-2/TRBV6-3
TGTGCCAGCAGTTCCCGACCGGCGGCGGGTCAGCCCCAGCATTTT
CASSSRPAAGQPQHF
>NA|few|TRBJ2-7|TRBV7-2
TGTGCCAGCAGCTTAGAACTAGTTGGGGTCTACGAGCAGTACTTC
CASSLELVGVYEQYF
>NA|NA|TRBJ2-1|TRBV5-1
TGCGCCAGCAGCTTGGCAGGGAGTAATGAGCAGTTCTTC
CASSLAGSNEQFF
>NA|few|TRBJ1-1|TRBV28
TGTGCCAGCAGCTCCCCCACAGGGTTCGGCACTGAAGCTTTCTTT
CASSSPTGFGTEAFF
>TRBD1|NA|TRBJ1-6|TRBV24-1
TGTGTCACCAGTGCCGGGACAGGGGCGGGGAATTCACCCCTCCACTTT
CVTSAGTGAGNSPLHF
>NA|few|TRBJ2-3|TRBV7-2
TGTGCCAGCAGCCGCGACAACAACCGTAGGGATACGCAGTATTTT
CASSRDNNRRDTQYF
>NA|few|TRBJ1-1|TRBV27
TGTGCCAGCAGTCCCAAAGCAGGAGTCGCTGAAGCTTTCTTT
CASSPKAGVAEAFF
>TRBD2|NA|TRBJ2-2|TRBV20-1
TGCAGTGCTAGAAGCGGGAGGATGGGCGGGGAGCTGTTTTTT
CSARSGRMGGELFF
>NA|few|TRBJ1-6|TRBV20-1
TGCAGTGCTCCCTCGAGGGCTGACTATAATTCACCCCTCCACTTT
CSAPSRADYNSPLHF
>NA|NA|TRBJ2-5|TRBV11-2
TGTGCCAGCAGCTTAGCTGGCAGGCAAGAGACCCAGTACTTC
CASSLAGRQETQYF
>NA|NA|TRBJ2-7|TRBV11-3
TGTGCCAGCAGCTTAGACGGCTACGAGCAGTACTTC
CASSLDGYEQYF